This T cell receptor beta chain was recorded in a study of T cells in Graves' hyperthyroidism and ophthalmopathy. RNA transcripts provided the source from which TCR beta CDR3 regions were amplified. Initially, a first-round RT-PCR of the TCR CDR3 employed the HTBI primer set. Each CDR3 protein gets one entry after TCRdb re-called the multiplex PCR reads with MiXCR. The sample shows fewer than 650,000 distinct CDR3 sequences, about 14% of them seen only once. This clonotype was found many times. The germline gives CDR1 MDHEN, CDR2 SYDVKM. This CDR3 contains 18 residues. V was clipped by 3 bases and J by 4 bases; unmatched bases: 13. Uncontrolled infections, other autoimmune diseases, pregnancy or lactation led to exclusion of patients.

The chain joins TRBV28 to TRBJ2-4; 9 nucleotides align to TRBD2. The source material was blood. This sequence was found in a woman aged 25 to 39 with Graves' hyperthyroidism that later progressed to Graves' ophthalmopathy. CDR3 coding DNA: TGTGCCAGCAGTTTCCCCCCACTAGGTCTAGCGGGGAAAAACATTCAGTACTTC. Amino acids: CASSFPPLGLAGKNIQYF.